Below are 18 T cell receptor beta chains sequenced from a single sample in a study of shared clonotypes between healthy human individuals. Terminally differentiated effector memory CD45RA+ cells were left out of the naive CD8 fraction, which was CD45RO-negative and positively selected for CCR7. Sequenced by immunoSEQ multiplex PCR; TCRdb stores in-frame clones only, minus some. The data hold over 2,000,000 clones, with just under 95% observed a single time. Material for sequencing was naive CD8+ T cells from PBMCs. The receptors shown here come from a man aged 18 to 30 in good health. Some clones in this sample may be carry-over from other donors' samples.

The chain carries TRBV14 and TRBJ2-3; 8 bases fit TRBD2. The V gene's germline CDR1 is SGHDN and CDR2 FVKESK. Trimming at V came to 1 base and at J to 4 bases, leaving 10 bases not matched to a gene. There are 17 residues in the CDR3. CDR3 sequence: CASSQAPGSGSSDTQYF. Here the CDR3 DNA reads TGTGCCAGCAGCCAAGCCCCGGGGAGCGGGAGTTCAGATACGCAGTATTTT.

Notes on this clone: At the DNA level, this CDR3 is encoded by other sequences in the same sample as well. The chain combines TRBV7-9 with TRBJ2-7, with 10 bases that match TRBD1. The CDR3 has 14 residues. The germline V gene encodes CDR1 SEHNR and CDR2 FQNEAQ (reference sequence). Unmatched junction bases numbered 2, after V lost 4 bases and J lost 2 bases. CDR3 region: CASSSGTGAYEQYF. CDR3 in DNA: TGTGCCAGCAGCTCCGGGACAGGGGCCTACGAGCAGTACTTC.

The V and J genes are TRBV7-3 and TRBJ2-1, with TRBD2 matching over 8 bases. The CDR3 spans 15 residues. The J segment lost 4 bases and the V segment lost 0 bases, leaving 2 bases of the junction unmatched. Looked up from germline, CDR1 is SGHTA and CDR2 is FQGTGA. CDR3 nucleotide sequence: TGTGCCAGCAGCTTAACCCCGGGAGGGTACAATGAGCAGTTCTTC. Translating gives CASSLTPGGYNEQFF.

V usage is TRBV6-6 and J usage is TRBJ2-3; D call uncertain. V was clipped by 2 bases and J by 2 bases, with 8 bases between them. The CDR3 runs 14 residues. In germline, CDR1 is MNHNY, CDR2 SVGAGI (reference sequence). CDR3 amino acids: CASSYPRTTDTQYF. DNA of the CDR3: TGTGCCAGCAGTTACCCCCGGACCACAGATACGCAGTATTTT.

The CDR3 DNA sequence: TGTGCCAGCAGCACGAGACTAGCGGGAGACACCCATGAGCAGTTCTTC. This translates into CASSTRLAGDTHEQFF. The chain recombines TRBV7-9 with TRBJ2-1; 12 bases are shared with TRBD2. V gave up 5 bases and J gave up 8 bases; unmatched junction bases: 10. CDR3 size: 16 residues. Germline CDR1 SEHNR, CDR2 FQNEAQ (reference sequence).

This chain links TRBV7-3 with TRBJ2-5, with 12 bases aligning to TRBD1. Unmatched junction bases numbered 10, after V lost 4 bases and J lost 4 bases. This CDR3 region has 17 residues. In germline, CDR1 is SGHTA, CDR2 FQGTGA. CDR3 coding DNA: TGTGCCAGCAGCTCGGGACAGGGGGCACTCAAAGTAGAGACCCAGTACTTC. The encoded protein is CASSSGQGALKVETQYF.

J is TRBJ2-1 and V is TRBV28; D might be TRBD2 (5 bases). Looked up from germline, CDR1 is MDHEN and CDR2 is SYDVKM. Deletions cut 3 bases from V and 2 bases from J, with 17 bases between. The CDR3 extends over 17 amino acids. This CDR3 reads CASSFHQPGFAYNEQFF. Here the CDR3 DNA reads TGTGCCAGCAGTTTTCATCAGCCGGGATTCGCCTACAATGAGCAGTTCTTC.

The V and J genes are TRBV19 and TRBJ1-4; D perhaps matches TRBD1 (5 bases). Germline assignment: CDR1 LNHDA and CDR2 SQIVND (reference sequence). Deletions cut 10 bases from V and 0 bases from J, with 15 bases between. CDR3 length: 15 amino acids. CDR3 loop: CATGSDEATNEKLFF. DNA of the CDR3: TGTGCCACAGGGTCGGATGAGGCAACTAATGAAAAACTGTTTTTT.

The V call is TRBV11-2, the J call TRBJ2-3, with TRBD2 as a possible D gene (6 bases). This CDR3 region has 17 residues. The ends were cut back, 5 bases at V and 2 bases at J, with 20 bases in the middle. Germline V gene data show CDR1 as SGHAT and CDR2 as FQNNGV. The CDR3 is CASSPFLGGRDTDTQYF. The CDR3 region has the DNA TGTGCCAGCAGCCCCTTTTTAGGAGGGCGTGACACAGATACGCAGTATTTT.

The chain is built from TRBV2 and TRBJ2-1; TRBD2 matches at 9 bases. Germline values: CDR1 SNHLY, CDR2 FYNNEI. The V and J ends lost 5 bases and 8 bases, in that order; junction bases with no gene match: 10. The CDR3 covers 15 residues. CDR3 residues: CASSPAGGKVDEQFF. CDR3 coding DNA: TGTGCCAGCAGTCCAGCGGGAGGTAAGGTCGATGAGCAGTTCTTC.

The chain couples TRBV28 to TRBJ1-5, with a weak D call TRBD1 (5 bases). The CDR3 consists of 15 residues. CDR1 is MDHEN and CDR2 is SYDVKM in the germline V gene. The V gene lost 3 bases and the J gene lost 0 bases, with 9 bases spanning the gap. The CDR3 coding sequence is TGTGCCAGCAGTTTCGACAGCTATAGCAATCAGCCCCAGCATTTT. It specifies CASSFDSYSNQPQHF.

V is TRBV5-1 and J is TRBJ2-7; TRBD1 might be the D (6 bases). There are 13 residues in the CDR3. Germline loops: CDR1 SGHRS, CDR2 YFSETQ. The V end was cut by 5 bases, the J end by 5 bases, with 14 bases between. The chain's CDR3 is CASRPGSGDEQYF. DNA of the CDR3: TGCGCCAGCAGGCCAGGGTCAGGGGACGAGCAGTACTTC.

Only one count was recorded for this clone. V gene TRBV6-1 combines with J gene TRBJ2-7; 12 nucleotides align to TRBD2. The germline V gene encodes CDR1 MNHNS and CDR2 SASEGT. CDR3 length equals 15 residues. Trimming removed 6 bases from V and 2 bases from J; junction bases left unmatched: 5. The CDR3 DNA reads TGTGCCAGCAGCCTGGGACTAGCGGGCCCCTACGAGCAGTACTTC. Amino acids: CASSLGLAGPYEQYF.

This clone was observed once. The chain joins TRBV15 to TRBJ2-7; D may match TRBD1 or TRBD2 (5 bases each). The ends were cut back, 0 bases at V and 6 bases at J, with 12 bases in the middle. The CDR3 length is 14 residues. Germline V lookup: CDR1 LNHNV, CDR2 YYDKDF (reference sequence). The CDR3 loop reads CATSRDGGAGEQYF. The CDR3 DNA sequence: TGTGCCACCAGCAGAGATGGGGGTGCTGGCGAGCAGTACTTC.

This clone was recorded once. The V call is TRBV4-2, the J call TRBJ2-7; 10 bases are shared with TRBD2. Germline assignment: CDR1 LGHNA and CDR2 YNFKEQ. This CDR3 has 15 amino acids. J gave up 6 bases and V 1 base, and 6 bases lay outside the gene matches. CDR3 in DNA: TGTGCCAGCAGCCAAGTTGATCTAGCGGGAGTCGAGCAGTACTTC. Its translation: CASSQVDLAGVEQYF.

The rearrangement joins TRBV4-3 to TRBJ2-3, with D perhaps matching TRBD2 (6 bases). Germline assignment: CDR1 LGHNA and CDR2 YSLEER. The germline V and J ends were trimmed by 3 bases and 0 bases, with 19 bases remaining between them. The CDR3 covers 18 residues. The CDR3 DNA reads as TGCGCCAGCAGCCACAGATGGGGGGTGGTTTCCAGCACAGATACGCAGTATTTT. It specifies CASSHRWGVVSSTDTQYF.

The chain combines TRBV7-9 with TRBJ1-1; D may be TRBD1 (6 bases). CDR3 size: 16 residues. Looked up from germline, CDR1 is SEHNR and CDR2 is FQNEAQ (reference sequence). V lost 4 bases to trimming and J lost 0 bases, with 15 bases between them. In DNA, the CDR3 is TGTGCCAGCAGCTCTCCCCGGGACACTATGAACACTGAAGCTTTCTTT. Translating gives CASSSPRDTMNTEAFF.

A single count supports this clone. The chain carries TRBV7-3 and TRBJ2-2; TRBD2 is a possible D gene (6 bases). Germline V CDR1 and CDR2: SGHTA, FQGTGA. V was trimmed by 5 bases and J by 3 bases, leaving 16 bases between them. The CDR3 is 16 amino acids. The CDR3 bases are TGTGCCAGCAGCCCGACTAGGCCCTTCGACACCGGGGAGCTGTTTTTT. As protein: CASSPTRPFDTGELFF.